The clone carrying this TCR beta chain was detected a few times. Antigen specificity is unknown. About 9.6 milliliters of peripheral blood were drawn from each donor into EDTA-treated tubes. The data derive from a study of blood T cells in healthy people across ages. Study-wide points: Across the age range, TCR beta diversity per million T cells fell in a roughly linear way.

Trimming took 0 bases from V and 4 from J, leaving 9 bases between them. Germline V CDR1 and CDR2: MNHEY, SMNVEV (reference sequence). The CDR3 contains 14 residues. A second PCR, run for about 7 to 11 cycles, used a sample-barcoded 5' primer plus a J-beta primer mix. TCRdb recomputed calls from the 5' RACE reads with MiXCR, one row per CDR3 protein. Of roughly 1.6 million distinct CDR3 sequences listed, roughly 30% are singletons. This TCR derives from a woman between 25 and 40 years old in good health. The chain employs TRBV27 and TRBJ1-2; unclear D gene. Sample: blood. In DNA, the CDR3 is TGTGCCAGCAGTTTATCTTCCATCAGCTATGGCTACACCTTC. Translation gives CASSLSSISYGYTF.